Presented here are 20 T cell receptor beta chains from one specimen sequenced in a study of control samples from healthy donors and cancer patients. The repertoire was sequenced with immunoSEQ multiplex PCR; TCRdb's copy has only in-frame clones and lacks some. This sample has 78,000 or so clones, with less than 90% found just once. Sequencing was performed on blood. All receptors come from a woman aged 45-59 years in good health.

J is TRBJ1-5 and V is TRBV6-6; perhaps TRBD1 as D (5 bases). The CDR3 is 15 residues long. V was pared by 2 bases and J by 3 bases, with 11 bases between. Germline V gene data show CDR1 as MNHNY and CDR2 as SVGAGI (reference sequence). The CDR3 loop is CASSYPGTHNQPQHF. The CDR3 DNA follows: TGTGCCAGCAGTTACCCAGGGACTCACAATCAGCCCCAGCATTTT.

The V and J genes are TRBV7-3 and TRBJ2-1, with TRBD2 identical over 12 bases. This CDR3 contains 17 residues. The germline V gene has CDR1 SGHTA and CDR2 FQGTGA. V lost 3 bases, J lost 0 bases, and 3 bases stayed unmatched. The CDR3 region is CASSFWTSGNSYNEQFF. DNA of the CDR3: TGTGCCAGCAGCTTCTGGACTAGCGGGAACTCCTACAATGAGCAGTTCTTC.

This chain connects TRBV27 to TRBJ1-1, with D uncertain. V lost 5 bases to trimming and J lost 10 bases, with 11 bases between them. The CDR3 consists of 11 residues. In germline, CDR1 is MNHEY, CDR2 SMNVEV (reference sequence). The CDR3: CASSASGGAFF. CDR3 in DNA: TGTGCCAGCAGTGCCTCGGGAGGAGCTTTCTTT.

This clone was observed a single time. The chain combines TRBV3-1 (or the pseudogene TRBV3-2) with TRBJ2-1, with 12 nucleotides matching TRBD2. Germline CDR1 and CDR2: LGHDT and YNNKEL (reference sequence). The ends lost 4 bases at V and 5 bases at J; junction bases unmatched: 3. The length of the CDR3 is 15 residues. Here the CDR3 reads CASSPGLAGHNEQFF. The CDR3 DNA reads as TGTGCCAGCAGCCCGGGACTAGCGGGTCACAATGAGCAGTTCTTC.

The chain couples TRBV24-1 to TRBJ2-1; the D is unclear. V was pared by 4 bases and J by 1 base, with 7 bases between. CDR3 length equals 14 residues. Germline V CDR1 and CDR2: KGHDR, SFDVKD. As DNA, the CDR3 is TGTGCCACCAGTGACACCCGTTCCTACAATGAGCAGTTCTTC. Translation: CATSDTRSYNEQFF.

CDR3 sequence (DNA): TGTGCCAGCAGAGGGGGACTAGCGGGAGGACGGAACACCGGGGAGCTGTTTTTT. As protein: CASRGGLAGGRNTGELFF. The J gene is TRBJ2-2, the V gene TRBV28, with 15 bases matching TRBD2. The CDR3 spans 18 residues. V dropped 6 bases and J dropped 1; count of bases not matched to a gene: 6. Germline V gene data show CDR1 as MDHEN and CDR2 as SYDVKM.

This clone came up a few times. The rearrangement uses TRBV19 and TRBJ1-1, with D tentatively TRBD1 (5 bases). The germline V gene has CDR1 LNHDA and CDR2 SQIVND (reference sequence). V lost 4 bases to trimming and J lost 1 base, with 7 bases between them. The CDR3 is 13 amino acids. CDR3 sequence: CASSTDRNTEAFF. For the CDR3, the DNA is TGTGCCAGTAGTACCGACAGGAACACTGAAGCTTTCTTT.

The J gene is TRBJ2-5, the V gene TRBV10-2; D uncertain. In germline, CDR1 is WSHSY, CDR2 SAAADI. Trimming removed 5 bases at V and 5 bases at J, with 9 bases between. There are 12 residues in the CDR3. This CDR3 is CASSYRSETQYF. DNA of the CDR3: TGCGCCAGCAGTTATAGATCTGAGACCCAGTACTTC.

This chain's CDR3 is CAWMRLPENTEAFF. CDR3 sequence (DNA): TGTGCCTGGATGCGGTTACCAGAGAACACTGAAGCTTTCTTT. The V gene is TRBV30, the J gene TRBJ1-1; no reliable D call. Trimming left V 4 bases short and J 1 base short, with 13 bases between. The CDR3 covers 14 residues. Looked up from germline, CDR1 is GTSNPN and CDR2 is SVGIG (reference sequence). Combining the CDR3 with reference TRBV30 and TRBJ1-1 gives the whole variable domain SQTIHQWPATLVQPVGSPLSLECTVEGTSNPNLYWYRQAAGRGLQLLFYSVGIGQISSEVPQNLSASRPQDRQFILSSKKLLLSDSGFYLCAWMRLPENTEAFFGQGTRLTVV.

This rearrangement joins TRBV6-5 to TRBJ1-6; D not resolved. Trimming stripped 6 bases from V and 9 bases from J, with 15 bases between. Germline loops: CDR1 MNHEY, CDR2 SVGAGI. The length of the CDR3 is 14 residues. The CDR3 region has the DNA TGTGCCAGCAGGGATCACAGAGGAATTTCACCCCTCCACTTT. Translated: CASRDHRGISPLHF.

The CDR3 nucleotides are TGTGCCAGCAGTTACGAGGGGGGGACCCAGTACTTC. Protein: CASSYEGGTQYF. The chain joins TRBV6-2 or TRBV6-3 to TRBJ2-5; either TRBD1 or TRBD2 may supply D (6 bases each). Germline CDR1 reads MNHEY; CDR2 reads SVGEGT. This CDR3 spans 12 amino acids. V dropped 2 bases and J dropped 7 bases, with 8 bases sitting between them.

The chain links TRBV28 to TRBJ2-1; the D is unclear. The germline gives CDR1 MDHEN, CDR2 SYDVKM. The CDR3 runs to 14 residues. The V end lost 2 bases, the J end lost 8 bases, and 13 bases lay between the germline ends. The CDR3 sequence: CASSLVSGDDEQFF. The CDR3 nucleotides are TGTGCCAGCAGTTTAGTCTCTGGAGACGATGAGCAGTTCTTC.

Turning to this clone: Relative to the germline gene, one junction end is altered; a read error may explain this. Other nucleotide sequences in the sample specify the same CDR3. The rearrangement joins TRBV7-9 to TRBJ1-6; D is undetermined. Germline V gives CDR1 SEHNR, CDR2 FQNEAQ (reference sequence). The CDR3 loop spans 15 amino acids. For the CDR3, the DNA is TGTGCCAGCAGCTTAAGTGTTCCGAGGAATTCACCCCTCCACTTC. As protein: CASSLSVPRNSPLHF.

The rearrangement joins TRBV4-1 to TRBJ2-1; a weak D match, TRBD2 (6 bases). V was shortened by 3 bases and J by 1 base, with 13 bases between the two germline ends. The CDR3 consists of 16 residues. Looked up from germline, CDR1 is MGHRA and CDR2 is YSYEKL. CDR3 nucleotides: TGCGCCAGCAGCCATTCCGGGAGTAGTTCCTACAATGAGCAGTTCTTC. Protein product: CASSHSGSSSYNEQFF.

This chain uses TRBV2 with TRBJ1-5; 9 bases align to TRBD1. The CDR3 length is 14 residues. Trimming at V came to 5 bases and at J to 6 bases, leaving 5 bases not matched to a gene. Germline V gene lookup returns CDR1 SNHLY and CDR2 FYNNEI. CDR3 coding DNA: TGTGCCAGCAGTATTACAGGGGGCAGTCAGCCCCAGCATTTT. It encodes CASSITGGSQPQHF.

The gene calls are TRBV7-9 and TRBJ1-5; 9 bases line up with TRBD1. This CDR3 is 15 amino acids long. V was clipped by 3 bases and J by 6 bases; unmatched bases: 6. Germline CDR1 and CDR2: SEHNR and FQNEAQ (reference sequence). CDR3: CASSLGTGIFQPQHF. In nucleotides, the CDR3 is TGTGCCAGCAGCTTGGGGACAGGGATTTTTCAGCCCCAGCATTTT.

This chain uses TRBV9 with TRBJ2-5; 10 bases fit TRBD2. V dropped 0 bases and J dropped 5; count of bases not matched to a gene: 10. CDR1 is SGDLS and CDR2 is YYNGEE in the germline V gene. The CDR3 is made up of 17 amino acids. This CDR3 is CASSVASSGSPGETQYF. The CDR3, as DNA: TGTGCCAGCAGCGTAGCCTCTAGCGGGAGTCCAGGGGAGACCCAGTACTTC.

This chain uses TRBV9 with TRBJ2-3; D may be TRBD2 (6 bases). Looked up from germline, CDR1 is SGDLS and CDR2 is YYNGEE. There are 15 residues in the CDR3. Trimming took off 6 bases at V and 4 bases at J, with 18 bases between the two ends. The CDR3 spells CASNPASERADTQYF. The CDR3 DNA is TGTGCCAGCAATCCTGCTAGCGAGCGTGCAGATACGCAGTATTTT. Based on the CDR3 plus reference TRBV9 and TRBJ2-3, the full variable domain is DSGVTQTPKHLITATGQRVTLRCSPRSGDLSVYWYQQSLDQGLQFLIQYYNGEERAKGNILERFSAQQFPDLHSELNLSSLELGDSALYFCASNPASERADTQYFGPGTRLTVL.

This clone has just a few counts. CDR3 in DNA: TGTGCCAGCAGTGCCCGCCTTCCGGGTCCCGGGGCCGGGGCGTTCGGGGAGCTGTTTTTT. Residues: CASSARLPGPGAGAFGELFF. The chain couples TRBV27 to TRBJ2-2; D is perhaps TRBD1 or TRBD2 (5 bases each). The CDR3 covers 20 residues. The V gene lost 5 bases and the J gene lost 7 bases, with 32 bases spanning the gap. CDR1 MNHEY and CDR2 SMNVEV come from the germline V gene (reference sequence).

The chain employs TRBV7-8 and TRBJ2-1; no firm D call. The CDR3 is 15 residues long. Trimming took off 7 bases at V and 3 bases at J, with 16 bases between the two ends. From germline, CDR1 is SGHVS and CDR2 FQNEAQ. The CDR3 spells CASNLSPSYYNEQFF. Here the CDR3 DNA reads TGTGCCAGCAACCTGTCCCCCTCGTACTACAATGAGCAGTTCTTC.